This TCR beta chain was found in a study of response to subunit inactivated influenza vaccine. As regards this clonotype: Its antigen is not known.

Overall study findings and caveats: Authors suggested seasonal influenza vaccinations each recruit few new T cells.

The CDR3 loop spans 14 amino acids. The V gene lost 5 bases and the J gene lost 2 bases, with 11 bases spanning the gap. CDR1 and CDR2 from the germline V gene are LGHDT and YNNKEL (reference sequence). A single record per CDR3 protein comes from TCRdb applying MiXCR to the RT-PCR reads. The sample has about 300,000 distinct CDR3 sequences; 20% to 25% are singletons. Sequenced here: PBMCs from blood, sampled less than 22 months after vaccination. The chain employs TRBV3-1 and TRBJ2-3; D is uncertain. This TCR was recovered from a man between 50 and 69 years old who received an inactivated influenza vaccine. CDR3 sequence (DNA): TGTGCCAGCAGCTCCCGGCGGATCACAGATACGCAGTATTTT. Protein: CASSSRRITDTQYF.